This is a list of T cell receptor beta chains from one sample in a study of blood T cell repertoires in COVID-19. Only in-frame clones appear in the TCRdb table, and some are missing; sequencing was by immunoSEQ multiplex PCR. Among 150,000 to 200,000 clones, 70% to 85% were seen once, and the ten largest hold about 24%. Sequencing used peripheral blood. The receptors stem from a woman of 80 years or more with acute or convalescent COVID-19. Both conserved end residues are part of each CDR3. A D gene is named only where the DNA matches it firmly. For some rows the clone size is stated as once, few or many, or as a class when expanded; others skip it.

D gene: -
J gene: TRBJ2-7
V gene: TRBV5-4
clone size: -
CDR3 protein: CASSTLGREQYF
CDR3 DNA: TGTGCCAGCAGCACGCTCGGTCGGGAGCAGTACTTC

D gene: -
J gene: TRBJ1-1
V gene: TRBV19
clone size: -
CDR3 protein: CASSGGQKNTEAFF
CDR3 DNA: TGTGCCAGTAGTGGTGGACAGAAGAACACTGAAGCTTTCTTT

D gene: TRBD1
J gene: TRBJ1-1
V gene: TRBV2
clone size: -
CDR3 protein: CASKTGGGANTEAFF
CDR3 DNA: TGTGCCAGCAAGACAGGGGGAGGGGCGAACACTGAAGCTTTCTTT

D gene: -
J gene: TRBJ1-3
V gene: TRBV7-9
clone size: once
CDR3 protein: CASSTGTTGNTIYF
CDR3 DNA: TGTGCCAGCAGCACCGGGACAACCGGAAACACCATATATTTT

D gene: TRBD1
J gene: TRBJ2-7
V gene: TRBV28
clone size: -
CDR3 protein: CASSLTGTYEQYF
CDR3 DNA: TGTGCCAGCAGTTTGACAGGGACATACGAGCAGTACTTC

D gene: TRBD1
J gene: TRBJ1-2
V gene: TRBV19
clone size: -
CDR3 protein: CASIGQGAGNYGYTF
CDR3 DNA: TGTGCCAGTATTGGACAGGGGGCAGGGAACTATGGCTACACCTTC

D gene: -
J gene: TRBJ2-5
V gene: TRBV6-5
clone size: -
CDR3 protein: CASWRDPETQYF
CDR3 DNA: TGTGCCAGCTGGAGGGATCCAGAGACCCAGTACTTC

D gene: TRBD2
J gene: TRBJ2-3
V gene: TRBV5-1
clone size: -
CDR3 protein: CASSLALAGASDTQYF
CDR3 DNA: TGCGCCAGCAGCTTGGCGCTAGCGGGAGCATCAGATACGCAGTATTTT

D gene: -
J gene: TRBJ2-5
V gene: TRBV5-1
clone size: -
CDR3 protein: CASAQGRGLETQYF
CDR3 DNA: TGCGCCAGCGCGCAGGGGAGGGGGTTAGAGACCCAGTACTTC

D gene: -
J gene: TRBJ2-3
V gene: TRBV10-3
clone size: -
CDR3 protein: CAISETGVRTDTQYF
CDR3 DNA: TGTGCCATCAGTGAGACGGGGGTGCGCACAGATACGCAGTATTTT